This T cell receptor (beta chain) was captured in a study of T cell responses to AZD1222 COVID-19 vaccine. Concerning this clone: Its specificity is unknown.

Assay: immunoSEQ multiplex PCR; the TCRdb copy retains only in-frame clones and omits some. The sample has some 200,000 clones, roughly 90% seen once. The V gene lost 5 bases and the J gene lost 5 bases, with 8 bases spanning the gap. The CDR3 runs to 12 residues. Germline assignment: CDR1 ENHRY and CDR2 SYGVKD. Overall study results and limits: The donors showed a predominance of white British ancestry and of females, with possible underestimation of clonal diversity. Spike-wide coverage was observed for vaccine-associated CD4 TCRs, with dominant responses at 160-218 and 743-854. Nearly half of spike-specific TCRs reportedly target variant regions that are unmutated in the B.1.351 and B.1.1.7 variants.

This TCR was sampled from an adult in good health. Sequenced here: peripheral blood, sampled on day 0 of AZD1222 vaccination. The gene calls are TRBV10-3 and TRBJ2-3; no reliable D call. CDR3 sequence: CAISRQEDTQYF. The CDR3 DNA follows: TGTGCCATCAGTAGACAAGAAGATACGCAGTATTTT.